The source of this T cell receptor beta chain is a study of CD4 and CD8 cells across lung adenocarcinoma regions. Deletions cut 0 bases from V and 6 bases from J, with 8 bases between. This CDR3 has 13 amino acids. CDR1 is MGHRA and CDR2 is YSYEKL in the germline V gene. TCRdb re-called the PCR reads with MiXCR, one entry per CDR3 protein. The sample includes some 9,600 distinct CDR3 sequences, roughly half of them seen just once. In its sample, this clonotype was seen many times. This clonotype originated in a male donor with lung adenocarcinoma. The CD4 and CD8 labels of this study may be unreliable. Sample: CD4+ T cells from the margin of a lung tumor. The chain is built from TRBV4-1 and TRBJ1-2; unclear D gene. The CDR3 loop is CASSQEAWDGYTF. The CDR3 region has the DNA TGCGCCAGCAGCCAAGAGGCGTGGGATGGCTACACCTTC.